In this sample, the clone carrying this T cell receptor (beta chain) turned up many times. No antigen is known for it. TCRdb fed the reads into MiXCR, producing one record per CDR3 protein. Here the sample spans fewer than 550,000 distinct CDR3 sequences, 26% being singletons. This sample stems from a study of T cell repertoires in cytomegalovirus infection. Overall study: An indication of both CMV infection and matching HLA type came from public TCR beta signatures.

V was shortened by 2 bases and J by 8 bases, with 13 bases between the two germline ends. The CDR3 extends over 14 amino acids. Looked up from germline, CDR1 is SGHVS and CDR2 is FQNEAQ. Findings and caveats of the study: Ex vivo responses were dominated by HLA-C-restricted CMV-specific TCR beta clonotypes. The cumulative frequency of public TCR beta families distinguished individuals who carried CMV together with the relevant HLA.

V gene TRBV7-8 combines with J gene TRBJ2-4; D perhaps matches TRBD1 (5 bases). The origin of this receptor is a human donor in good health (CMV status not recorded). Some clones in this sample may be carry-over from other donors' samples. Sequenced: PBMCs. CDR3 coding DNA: TGTGCCAGCAGCTTATACAGGCCATCGGACATTCAGTACTTC. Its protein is CASSLYRPSDIQYF.